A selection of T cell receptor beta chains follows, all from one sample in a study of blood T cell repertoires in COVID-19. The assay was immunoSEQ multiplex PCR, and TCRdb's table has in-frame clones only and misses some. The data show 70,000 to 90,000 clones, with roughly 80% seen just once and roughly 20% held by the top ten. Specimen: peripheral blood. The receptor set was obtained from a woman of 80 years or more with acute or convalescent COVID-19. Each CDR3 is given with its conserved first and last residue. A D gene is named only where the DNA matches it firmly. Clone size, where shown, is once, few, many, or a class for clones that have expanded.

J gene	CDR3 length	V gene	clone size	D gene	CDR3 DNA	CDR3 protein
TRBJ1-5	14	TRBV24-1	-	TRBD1	TGTGCCACAAGCACAGGGGTTGACAATCAGCCCCAGCATTTT	CATSTGVDNQPQHF
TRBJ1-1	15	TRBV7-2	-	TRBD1	TGTGCCAGCAGCTTACTTACAGGGGGCTACACTGAAGCTTTCTTT	CASSLLTGGYTEAFF
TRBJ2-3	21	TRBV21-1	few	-	TGTGCCAGCAGCGCTAAGGGGGATACAGGGGGCGAAGGGACAGCTCCAGATACGCAGTATTTT	CASSAKGDTGGEGTAPDTQYF
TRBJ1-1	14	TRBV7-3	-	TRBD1	TGTGCCAGCAGCCAAGGGTCGGGGACAGGGGGAGCTTTCTTT	CASSQGSGTGGAFF
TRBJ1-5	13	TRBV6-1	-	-	TGTGCCAGCAGTGAGTTCGGACAGACGCCCCAGCATTTT	CASSEFGQTPQHF
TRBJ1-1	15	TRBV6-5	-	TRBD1	TGTGCCAGCGGGCCGACAGGGGCCGGGAACACTGAAGCTTTCTTT	CASGPTGAGNTEAFF
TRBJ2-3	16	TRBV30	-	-	TGTGCCTGGAGTGTAGGGGGGGTAGCGGGTACAGATACGCAGTATTTT	CAWSVGGVAGTDTQYF
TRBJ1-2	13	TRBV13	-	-	TGTGCCAGCAGCCCCTCCCGTTACTATGGCTACACCTTC	CASSPSRYYGYTF
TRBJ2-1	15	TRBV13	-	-	TGTGCCAGCAGCTTACCCGGGGGGCCTGGGAATGAGCAGTTCTTC	CASSLPGGPGNEQFF
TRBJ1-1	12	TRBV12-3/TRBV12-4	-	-	TGTGCCAGCAGTCTCCTAGGGGGAAGAGCTTTCTTT	CASSLLGGRAFF
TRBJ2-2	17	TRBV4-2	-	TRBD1	TGTGCCAGCAGCCAAGATTTGGCGGACAGGGGCACCGGGGAGCTGTTTTTT	CASSQDLADRGTGELFF
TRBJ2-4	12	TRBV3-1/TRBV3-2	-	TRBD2	TGTGCCAGCAGAATCAGGGAGGGGATCCAGTACTTC	CASRIREGIQYF
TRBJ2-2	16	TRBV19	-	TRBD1	TGTGCCAGTAGTACTGGGACAGGGACTAACACCGGGGAGCTGTTTTTT	CASSTGTGTNTGELFF
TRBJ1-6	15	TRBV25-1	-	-	TGTGCCAGCAGCCCCCTCGTGGGAGAGGTTTCACCCCTCCACTTT	CASSPLVGEVSPLHF
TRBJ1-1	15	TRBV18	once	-	TGTGCCAGCTCACCAGAGAGCATGGGAGGAACTGAAGCTTTCTTT	CASSPESMGGTEAFF
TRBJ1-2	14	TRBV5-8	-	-	TGTGCCAGCAGCTATGGACGGGGAGCCTATGGCTACACCTTC	CASSYGRGAYGYTF
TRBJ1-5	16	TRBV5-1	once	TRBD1	TGCGCCAGCAGCTTGGGGGCAGGGGGGAACAATCAGCCCCAGCATTTT	CASSLGAGGNNQPQHF
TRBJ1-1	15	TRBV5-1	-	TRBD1	TGCGCCAGCAGCCAGGGACAGGGGGTGAACACTGAAGCTTTCTTT	CASSQGQGVNTEAFF
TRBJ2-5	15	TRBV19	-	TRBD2	TGTGCCAGTAGTGGTTCGGCAGGGCGGGGGGAGACCCAGTACTTC	CASSGSAGRGETQYF
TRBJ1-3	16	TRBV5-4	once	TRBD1	TGTGCCAGCAGCCTTCGGACAGGGCGAGCTGGAAACACCATATATTTT	CASSLRTGRAGNTIYF
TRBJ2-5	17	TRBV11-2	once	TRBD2	TGTGCCAGCAGCCTCCGGACTAGCGGGGGCCGAAAAGAGACCCAGTACTTC	CASSLRTSGGRKETQYF
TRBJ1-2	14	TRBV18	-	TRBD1	TGTGCCAGCTCACTCGAACAGGGGGCAGGTGGCTACACCTTC	CASSLEQGAGGYTF
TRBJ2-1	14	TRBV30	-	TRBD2	TGTGCCTGGAGGGGACTAGCGGGATACAATGAGCAGTTCTTC	CAWRGLAGYNEQFF
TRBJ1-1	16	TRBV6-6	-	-	TGTGCCAGCAGCCCGCCGGACATGGCGGTTAACACTGAAGCTTTCTTT	CASSPPDMAVNTEAFF
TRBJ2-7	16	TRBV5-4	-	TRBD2	TGTGCCAGCAGCACAACTAGCGGGCCTCGATCCTACGAGCAGTACTTC	CASSTTSGPRSYEQYF
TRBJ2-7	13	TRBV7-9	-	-	TGTGCCAGCAATCGGGGGGCATCCTACGAGCAGTACTTC	CASNRGASYEQYF
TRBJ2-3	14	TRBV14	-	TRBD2	TGTGCCAGCAGCCAGGGACTAGCAACAGATACGCAGTGTTTT	CASSQGLATDTQCF
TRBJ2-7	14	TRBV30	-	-	TGTGCCTGGAGAGGGAGGGGGGGGCCCTACGAGCAGTACTTC	CAWRGRGGPYEQYF
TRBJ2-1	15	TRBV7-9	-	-	TGTGCCAGCAGCTTAGACGGGGGAAAGTACAATGAGCAGTTCTTC	CASSLDGGKYNEQFF
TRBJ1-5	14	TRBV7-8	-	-	TGTGCCAGCAGCTTAGCAGGGGCTTTCCAGCCCCAGCATTTT	CASSLAGAFQPQHF
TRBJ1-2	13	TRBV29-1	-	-	TGCAGCGTTGTCGCCCAGGGATCAAACGGCTACACCTTC	CSVVAQGSNGYTF
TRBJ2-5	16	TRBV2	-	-	TGTGCCAGCACCACCACTAGCTCGCAGTTCCAAGAGACCCAGTACTTC	CASTTTSSQFQETQYF
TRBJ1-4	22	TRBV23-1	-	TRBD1	TGCGCCAGCAGTCAATCTCCCCACCCCGGACAGGGGGGCGCGCGTTATAATGAAAAACTGTTTTTT	CASSQSPHPGQGGARYNEKLFF
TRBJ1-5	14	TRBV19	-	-	TGTGCCAGTAGTACCCGGGGAGGAGGGCAGCCCCAGCATTTT	CASSTRGGGQPQHF
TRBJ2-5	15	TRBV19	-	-	TGTGCCAGTAGTATGATTGGAACAGTCCAAGAGACCCAGTACTTC	CASSMIGTVQETQYF
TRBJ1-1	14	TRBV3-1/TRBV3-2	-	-	TGTGCCAGCAGCCGAGGAGTTCGGAACACTGAAGCTTTCTTT	CASSRGVRNTEAFF
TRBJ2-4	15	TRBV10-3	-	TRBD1	TGTGCCATCAGTGAGACAGGGGGCAATATAGACATTCAGTACTTC	CAISETGGNIDIQYF
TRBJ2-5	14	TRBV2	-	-	TGTGCCAGCAGTGAACGGGAGGGGGCGGGTTCGCGGTACTTC	CASSEREGAGSRYF
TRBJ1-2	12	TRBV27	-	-	TGTGCCAGCAGTCAACTGGACTATGGCTACACCTTC	CASSQLDYGYTF
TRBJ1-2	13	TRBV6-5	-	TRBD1	TGTGCCTCTTCTAACAGGGGTAACTATGGCTACACCTTC	CASSNRGNYGYTF
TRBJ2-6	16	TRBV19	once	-	TGTGCCAGTAGTATAGATCTCGGGGGAGGCGACAACGTCCTGACTTTC	CASSIDLGGGDNVLTF
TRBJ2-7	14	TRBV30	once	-	TGTGCCTGGAGTGCGATTACAGGGTCGAACGAGCAGTACTTC	CAWSAITGSNEQYF
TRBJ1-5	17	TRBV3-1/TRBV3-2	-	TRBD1	TGTGCCAGCAGCCCTTGGACAGGGACCGGTGGCAATCAGCCCCAGCATTTT	CASSPWTGTGGNQPQHF